Sequencing of this T cell receptor (beta chain) was carried out in a study of shared clonotypes between healthy human individuals. Study-wide results and limits: Few donors limited the genetic and exposure-history diversity represented.

Assay used: immunoSEQ multiplex PCR; TCRdb lists only in-frame clones, some missing. The sample yields approximately 1.5 million clones, roughly 98.5% seen once. Concerning this clone: Its antigen is not known.

This CDR3 is 14 amino acids long. Germline lookup yields CDR1 SGHRS and CDR2 YFSETQ. The V and J ends lost 4 bases and 2 bases respectively, with 11 bases between them. The clonotype was recovered from a man between 25 and 39 years old in good health. Sample: naive CD4+ T cells sorted from blood. Subset: CD45RA+ positively selected. This chain links TRBV5-1 with TRBJ2-3; tentatively, D is TRBD2 (6 bases). CDR3 amino acids: CASSQLADTDTQYF. The CDR3 nucleotides read TGCGCCAGCAGCCAGTTAGCGGACACAGATACGCAGTATTTT.